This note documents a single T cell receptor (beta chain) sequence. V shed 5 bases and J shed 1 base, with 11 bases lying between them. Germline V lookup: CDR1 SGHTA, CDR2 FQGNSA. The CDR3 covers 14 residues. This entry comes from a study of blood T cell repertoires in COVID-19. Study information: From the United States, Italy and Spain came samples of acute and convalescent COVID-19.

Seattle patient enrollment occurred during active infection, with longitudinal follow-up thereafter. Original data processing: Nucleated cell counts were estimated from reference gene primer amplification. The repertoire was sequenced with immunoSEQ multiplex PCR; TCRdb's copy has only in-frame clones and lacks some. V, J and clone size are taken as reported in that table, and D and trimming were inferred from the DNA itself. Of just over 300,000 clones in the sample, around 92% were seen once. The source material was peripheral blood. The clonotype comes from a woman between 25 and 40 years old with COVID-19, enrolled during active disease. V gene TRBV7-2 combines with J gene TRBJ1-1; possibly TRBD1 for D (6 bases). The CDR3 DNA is TGTGCCAGCAGCCCAAGGGGGGGGAACACTGAAGCTTTCTTT. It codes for CASSPRGGNTEAFF.